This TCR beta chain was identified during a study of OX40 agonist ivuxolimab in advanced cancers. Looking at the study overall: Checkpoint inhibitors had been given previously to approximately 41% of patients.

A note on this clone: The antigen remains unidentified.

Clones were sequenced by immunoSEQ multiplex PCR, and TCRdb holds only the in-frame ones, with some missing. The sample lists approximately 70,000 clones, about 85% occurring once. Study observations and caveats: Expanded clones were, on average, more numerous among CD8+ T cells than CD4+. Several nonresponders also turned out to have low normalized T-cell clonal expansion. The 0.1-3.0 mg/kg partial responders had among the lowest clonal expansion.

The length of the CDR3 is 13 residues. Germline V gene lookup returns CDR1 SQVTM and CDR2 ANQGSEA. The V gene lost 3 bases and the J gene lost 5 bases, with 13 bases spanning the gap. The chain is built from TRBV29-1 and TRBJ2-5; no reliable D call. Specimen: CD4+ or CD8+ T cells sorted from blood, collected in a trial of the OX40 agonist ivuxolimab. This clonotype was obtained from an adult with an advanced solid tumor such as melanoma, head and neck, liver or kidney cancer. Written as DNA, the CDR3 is TGCAGCGTTGATTTGGGGATCGGGGAGACCCAGTACTTC. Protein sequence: CSVDLGIGETQYF.